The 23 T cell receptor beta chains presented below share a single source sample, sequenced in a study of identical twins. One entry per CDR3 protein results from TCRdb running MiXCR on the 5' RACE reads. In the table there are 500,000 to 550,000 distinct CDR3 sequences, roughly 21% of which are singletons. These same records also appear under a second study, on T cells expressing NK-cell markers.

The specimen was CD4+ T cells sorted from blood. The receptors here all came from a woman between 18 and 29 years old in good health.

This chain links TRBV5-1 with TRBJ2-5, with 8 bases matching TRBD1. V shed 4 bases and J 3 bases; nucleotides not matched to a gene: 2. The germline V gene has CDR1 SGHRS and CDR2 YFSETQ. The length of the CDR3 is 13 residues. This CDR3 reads CASSGQGKETQYF. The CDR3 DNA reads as TGCGCCAGCAGCGGACAGGGTAAAGAGACCCAGTACTTC.

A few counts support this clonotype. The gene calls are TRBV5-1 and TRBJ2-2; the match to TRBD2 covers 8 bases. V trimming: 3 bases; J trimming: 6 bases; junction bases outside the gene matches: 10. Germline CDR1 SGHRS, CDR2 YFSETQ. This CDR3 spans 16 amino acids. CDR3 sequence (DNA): TGCGCCAGCAGCTCTTTAGCGGGAACGGGATCCGGGGAGCTGTTTTTT. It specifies CASSSLAGTGSGELFF.

This CDR3 reads CASTLGGENKGELFF. CDR3 bases: TGTGCCAGCACCCTTGGAGGGGAAAATAAGGGGGAGCTGTTTTTT. The chain employs TRBV6-1 and TRBJ2-2; a possible D gene is TRBD2 (6 bases). The CDR3 runs to 15 residues. The germline gives CDR1 MNHNS, CDR2 SASEGT. V was pared by 7 bases and J by 8 bases, with 20 bases between.

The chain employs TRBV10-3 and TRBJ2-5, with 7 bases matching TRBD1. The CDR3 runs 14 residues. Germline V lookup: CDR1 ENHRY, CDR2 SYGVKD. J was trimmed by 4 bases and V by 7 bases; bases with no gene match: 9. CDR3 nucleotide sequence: TGTGCCATCAACGAGGGACAGATCGGAGAGACCCAGTACTTC. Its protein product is CAINEGQIGETQYF.

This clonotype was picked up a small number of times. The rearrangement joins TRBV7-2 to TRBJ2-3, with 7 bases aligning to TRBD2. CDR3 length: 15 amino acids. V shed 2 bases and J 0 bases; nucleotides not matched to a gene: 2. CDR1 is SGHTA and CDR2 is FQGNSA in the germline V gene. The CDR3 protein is CASSLMGGSTDTQYF. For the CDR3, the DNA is TGTGCCAGCAGCTTAATGGGGGGGAGCACAGATACGCAGTATTTT.

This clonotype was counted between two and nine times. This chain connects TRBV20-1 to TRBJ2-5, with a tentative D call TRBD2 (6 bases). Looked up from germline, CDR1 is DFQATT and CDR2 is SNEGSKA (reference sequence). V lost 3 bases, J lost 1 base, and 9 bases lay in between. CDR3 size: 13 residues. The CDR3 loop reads CSARPGLQETQYF. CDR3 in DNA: TGCAGTGCTAGGCCGGGACTCCAAGAGACCCAGTACTTC.

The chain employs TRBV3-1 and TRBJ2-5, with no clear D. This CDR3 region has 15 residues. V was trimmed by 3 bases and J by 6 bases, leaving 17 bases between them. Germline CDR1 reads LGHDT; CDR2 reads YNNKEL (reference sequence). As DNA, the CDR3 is TGTGCCAGCAGCCAGGACGCCCAATGGGTCCAGACCCAGTACTTC. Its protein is CASSQDAQWVQTQYF.

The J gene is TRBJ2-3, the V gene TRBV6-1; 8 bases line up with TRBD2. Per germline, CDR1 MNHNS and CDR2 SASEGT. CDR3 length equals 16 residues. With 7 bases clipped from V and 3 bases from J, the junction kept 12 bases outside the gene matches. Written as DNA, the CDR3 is TGTGCCAGCAACACCGGTCGGCGGGGGGTAACAGATACGCAGTATTTT. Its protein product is CASNTGRRGVTDTQYF.

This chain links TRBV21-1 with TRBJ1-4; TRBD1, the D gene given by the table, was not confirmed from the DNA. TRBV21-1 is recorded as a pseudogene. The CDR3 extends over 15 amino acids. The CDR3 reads CASSNRGQRNEKLFF. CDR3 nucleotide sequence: TGTGCCAGCAGCAACCGCGGACAGAGGAATGAAAAACTGTTTTTT.

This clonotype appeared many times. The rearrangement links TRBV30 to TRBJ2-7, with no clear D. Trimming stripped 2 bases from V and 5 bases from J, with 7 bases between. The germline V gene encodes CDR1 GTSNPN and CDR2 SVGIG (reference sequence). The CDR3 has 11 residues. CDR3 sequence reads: CAWSRLDEQYF. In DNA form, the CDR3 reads TGTGCCTGGAGTCGGTTAGACGAGCAGTACTTC.

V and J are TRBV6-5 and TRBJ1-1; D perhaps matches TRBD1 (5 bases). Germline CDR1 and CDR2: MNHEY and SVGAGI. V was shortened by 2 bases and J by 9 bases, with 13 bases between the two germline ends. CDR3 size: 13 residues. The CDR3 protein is CASSYELAGQAFF. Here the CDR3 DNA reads TGTGCCAGCAGTTACGAATTGGCAGGGCAAGCTTTCTTT.

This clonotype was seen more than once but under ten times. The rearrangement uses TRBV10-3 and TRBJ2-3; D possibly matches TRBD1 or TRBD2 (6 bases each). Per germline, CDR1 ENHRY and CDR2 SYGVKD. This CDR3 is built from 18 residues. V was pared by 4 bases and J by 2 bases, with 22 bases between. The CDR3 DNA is TGTGCCATCAGTGGCGTAGCCCCGGGATGGGGGGCCACAGATACGCAGTATTTT. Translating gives CAISGVAPGWGATDTQYF.

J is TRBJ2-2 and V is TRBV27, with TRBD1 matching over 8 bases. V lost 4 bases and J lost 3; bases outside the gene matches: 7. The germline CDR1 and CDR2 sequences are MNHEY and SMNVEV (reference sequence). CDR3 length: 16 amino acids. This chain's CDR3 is CASSSRTGIHTGELFF. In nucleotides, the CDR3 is TGTGCCAGCAGTTCCCGGACAGGGATACACACCGGGGAGCTGTTTTTT.

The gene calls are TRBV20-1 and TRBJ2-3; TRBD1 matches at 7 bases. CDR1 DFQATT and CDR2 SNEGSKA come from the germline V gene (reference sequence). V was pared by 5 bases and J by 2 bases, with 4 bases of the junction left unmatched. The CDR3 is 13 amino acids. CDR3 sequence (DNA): TGCAGTGCTGGGGACAGCAACACAGATACGCAGTATTTT. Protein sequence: CSAGDSNTDTQYF.

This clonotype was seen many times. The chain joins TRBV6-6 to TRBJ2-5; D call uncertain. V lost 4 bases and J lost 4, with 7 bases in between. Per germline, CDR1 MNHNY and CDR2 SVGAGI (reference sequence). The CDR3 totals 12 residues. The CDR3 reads CASSSLGETQYF. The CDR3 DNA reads TGTGCCAGCAGTTCGTTAGGAGAGACCCAGTACTTC.

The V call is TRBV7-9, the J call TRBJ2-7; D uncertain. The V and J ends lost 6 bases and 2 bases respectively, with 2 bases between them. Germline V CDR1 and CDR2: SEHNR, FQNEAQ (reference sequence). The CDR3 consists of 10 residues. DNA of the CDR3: TGTGCCAGCAGTCCCTACGAGCAGTACTTC. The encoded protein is CASSPYEQYF.

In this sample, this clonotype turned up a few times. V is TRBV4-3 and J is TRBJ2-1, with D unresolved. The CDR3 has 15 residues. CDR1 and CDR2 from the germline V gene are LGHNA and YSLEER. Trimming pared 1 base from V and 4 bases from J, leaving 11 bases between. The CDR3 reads CASSQGAGPYNEQFF. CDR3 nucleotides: TGCGCCAGCAGCCAAGGAGCAGGTCCTTACAATGAGCAGTTCTTC.

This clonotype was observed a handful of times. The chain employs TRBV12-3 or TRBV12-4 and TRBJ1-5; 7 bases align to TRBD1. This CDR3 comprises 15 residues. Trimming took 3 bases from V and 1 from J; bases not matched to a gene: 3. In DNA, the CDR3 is TGTGCCAGCAGTTTGACAGGGAGAAGCAATCAGCCCCAGCATTTT. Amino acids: CASSLTGRSNQPQHF.

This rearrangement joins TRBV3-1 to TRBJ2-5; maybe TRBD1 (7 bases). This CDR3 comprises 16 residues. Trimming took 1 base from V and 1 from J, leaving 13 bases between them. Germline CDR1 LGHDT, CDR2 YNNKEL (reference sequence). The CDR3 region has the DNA TGTGCCAGCAGCCAAGGGGCAGGGGGGAGCCAAGAGACCCAGTACTTC. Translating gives CASSQGAGGSQETQYF.

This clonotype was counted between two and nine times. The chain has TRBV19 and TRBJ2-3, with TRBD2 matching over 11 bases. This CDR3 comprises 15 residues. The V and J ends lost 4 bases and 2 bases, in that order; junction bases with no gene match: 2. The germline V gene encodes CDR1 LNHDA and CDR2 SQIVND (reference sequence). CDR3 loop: CASSRLAGITDTQYF. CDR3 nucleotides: TGTGCCAGTAGTAGACTAGCGGGGATCACAGATACGCAGTATTTT. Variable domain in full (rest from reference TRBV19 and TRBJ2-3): DGGITQSPKYLFRKEGQNVTLSCEQNLNHDAMYWYRQDPGQGLRLIYYSQIVNDFQKGDIAEGYSVSREKKESFPLTVTSAQKNPTAFYLCASSRLAGITDTQYFGPGTRLTVL.

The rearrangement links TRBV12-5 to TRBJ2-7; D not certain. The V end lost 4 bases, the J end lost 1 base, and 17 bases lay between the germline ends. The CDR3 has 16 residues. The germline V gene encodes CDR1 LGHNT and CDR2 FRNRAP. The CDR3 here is CASGSRLNGRSYEQYF. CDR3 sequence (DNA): TGTGCTAGTGGTTCACGTCTAAACGGAAGGTCCTACGAGCAGTACTTC.

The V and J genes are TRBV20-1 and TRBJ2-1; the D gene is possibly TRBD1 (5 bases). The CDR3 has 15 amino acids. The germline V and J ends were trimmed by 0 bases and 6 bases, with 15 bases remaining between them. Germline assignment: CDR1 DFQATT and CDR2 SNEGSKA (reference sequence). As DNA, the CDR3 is TGCAGTGCTAGAGATCGCCGGTTAGGGGCCAATGAGCAGTTCTTC. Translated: CSARDRRLGANEQFF.

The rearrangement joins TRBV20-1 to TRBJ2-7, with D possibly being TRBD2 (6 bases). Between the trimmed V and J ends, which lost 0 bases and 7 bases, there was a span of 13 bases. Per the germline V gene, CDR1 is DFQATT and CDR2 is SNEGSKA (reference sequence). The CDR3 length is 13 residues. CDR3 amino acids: CSARDQAGGEQYF. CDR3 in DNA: TGCAGTGCTAGAGATCAAGCGGGCGGGGAGCAGTACTTC.